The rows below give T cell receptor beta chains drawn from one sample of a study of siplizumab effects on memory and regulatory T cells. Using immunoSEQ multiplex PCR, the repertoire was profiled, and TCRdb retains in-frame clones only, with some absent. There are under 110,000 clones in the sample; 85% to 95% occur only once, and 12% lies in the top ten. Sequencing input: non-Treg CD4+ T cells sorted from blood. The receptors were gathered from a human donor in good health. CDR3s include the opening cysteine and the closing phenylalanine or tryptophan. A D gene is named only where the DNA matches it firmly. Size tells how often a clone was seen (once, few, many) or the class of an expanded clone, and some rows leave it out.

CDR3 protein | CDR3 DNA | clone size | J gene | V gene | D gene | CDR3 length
CASSFGIGGNIQYF | TGCGCCAGCAGCTTTGGAATAGGGGGAAACATTCAGTACTTC | - | TRBJ2-4 | TRBV5-1 | - | 14
CASSIGTSGQETQYF | TGTGCCAGTAGTATCGGGACTAGCGGACAAGAGACCCAGTACTTC | - | TRBJ2-5 | TRBV19 | TRBD2 | 15
CASSLVNYEQYF | TGCGCCAGCAGCTTGGTAAACTACGAGCAGTACTTC | - | TRBJ2-7 | TRBV5-1 | - | 12
CASSMDREETQYF | TGCGCCAGCAGCATGGACAGGGAAGAGACCCAGTACTTC | - | TRBJ2-5 | TRBV5-1 | TRBD1 | 13
CASSLISLAGGGANVLTF | TGTGCCAGCAGCTTGATCTCGCTAGCGGGAGGTGGGGCCAACGTCCTGACTTTC | - | TRBJ2-6 | TRBV5-6 | TRBD2 | 18
CASSSQDSLGEAFF | TGTGCCAGCAGCTCACAGGATTCCCTCGGTGAAGCTTTCTTT | - | TRBJ1-1 | TRBV9 | - | 14
CASSLFARPVTGELFF | TGTGCCAGCAGCTTGTTTGCGAGGCCGGTAACCGGGGAGCTGTTTTTT | once | TRBJ2-2 | TRBV5-6 | - | 16
CASSLAGARAGELFF | TGTGCCAGCAGCCTAGCGGGAGCCCGCGCCGGGGAGCTGTTTTTT | - | TRBJ2-2 | TRBV7-3 | TRBD2 | 15
CASSYIRATGELFF | TGTGCCAGCAGTTACATCAGGGCCACCGGGGAGCTGTTTTTT | - | TRBJ2-2 | TRBV6-5 | - | 14
CASSTDRGGITYEQYF | TGTGCCAGTAGTACCGACCGAGGGGGGATTACCTACGAGCAGTACTTC | - | TRBJ2-7 | TRBV19 | - | 16
CASSPPPGSGKSYEQYF | TGTGCCAGCAGTCCCCCCCCGGGTAGCGGGAAAAGTTACGAGCAGTACTTC | - | TRBJ2-7 | TRBV27 | TRBD2 | 17
CSVDNGSNEQFF | TGCAGCGTTGACAACGGAAGCAATGAGCAGTTCTTC | - | TRBJ2-1 | TRBV29-1 | - | 12
CSEGTDTQYF | TGCAGCGAGGGGACAGATACGCAGTATTTT | - | TRBJ2-3 | TRBV29-1 | - | 10
CASSPEDTYGYTF | TGTGCCAGCTCACCAGAGGACACCTATGGCTACACCTTC | - | TRBJ1-2 | TRBV18 | - | 13
CASSLVASGSYEQYF | TGTGCCAGCAGTTTAGTAGCGAGCGGGTCCTACGAGCAGTACTTC | - | TRBJ2-7 | TRBV27 | - | 15
CASSYRRSTGELFF | TGTGCCAGTAGTTACAGGCGAAGCACCGGGGAGCTGTTTTTT | - | TRBJ2-2 | TRBV19 | - | 14
CASSTDRNTEAFF | TGTGCCAGCTCAACGGATAGAAACACTGAAGCTTTCTTT | - | TRBJ1-1 | TRBV18 | - | 13
CASSLDGPGNTIYF | TGCGCCAGCAGCCTCGATGGGCCTGGAAACACCATATATTTT | - | TRBJ1-3 | TRBV23-1 | - | 14
CASSLRDRGETQYF | TGTGCCAGCAGCTTAAGGGACAGGGGAGAGACCCAGTACTTC | - | TRBJ2-5 | TRBV7-2 | TRBD1 | 14
CAWSPRLGEQFF | TGTGCCTGGAGTCCTCGACTGGGTGAACAGTTCTTC | - | TRBJ2-1 | TRBV30 | - | 12
CASSMGRVSGQPQHF | TGTGCCAGTAGTATGGGACGGGTTAGTGGTCAGCCCCAGCATTTT | - | TRBJ1-5 | TRBV19 | - | 15
CASSLEEASGYTF | TGTGCCAGCAGCTTAGAGGAAGCGAGTGGCTACACCTTC | - | TRBJ1-2 | TRBV7-9 | - | 13
CASSIEGQKQFF | TGTGCCAGTAGTATAGAGGGACAGAAGCAGTTCTTC | - | TRBJ2-1 | TRBV19 | TRBD1 | 12
CASGQGRTYGYTF | TGTGCCAGCGGACAGGGACGGACCTATGGCTACACCTTC | - | TRBJ1-2 | TRBV2 | TRBD1 | 13
CASRNPGQGYEKLFF | TGTGCCAGCAGGAATCCGGGACAGGGTTATGAAAAACTGTTTTTT | - | TRBJ1-4 | TRBV6-6 | TRBD1 | 15
CATSRDRTSGANVLTF | TGTGCCACCAGCAGAGATAGAACCTCTGGGGCCAACGTCCTGACTTTC | - | TRBJ2-6 | TRBV15 | - | 16
CASKKGVYGYTF | TGTGCCAGCAAAAAGGGGGTCTATGGCTACACCTTC | - | TRBJ1-2 | TRBV6-5 | - | 12
CASSRTSRNEQFF | TGTGCCAGCAGCCGGACTAGCCGGAACGAGCAGTTCTTC | once | TRBJ2-1 | TRBV6-6 | TRBD2 | 13
CASRRDRGVRGYTF | TGTGCCAGCAGAAGAGACAGGGGTGTTCGGGGCTACACCTTC | - | TRBJ1-2 | TRBV5-8 | TRBD1 | 14
CASSPGTRSSYEQYF | TGTGCCAGCTCACCGGGGACACGGAGCTCCTACGAGCAGTACTTC | - | TRBJ2-7 | TRBV18 | - | 15
CASSAPRMTLRLAELYEQYF | TGTGCCAGCAGTGCACCCCGTATGACCCTTAGACTAGCGGAGCTCTACGAGCAGTACTTC | - | TRBJ2-7 | TRBV6-1 | TRBD2 | 20
CASSLAWGPDTGELFF | TGTGCCAGCAGCTTAGCCTGGGGCCCCGACACCGGGGAGCTGTTTTTT | - | TRBJ2-2 | TRBV7-2 | - | 16
CASSPSGSTDTQYF | TGTGCCAGCAGCCCTAGCGGGAGTACAGATACGCAGTATTTT | - | TRBJ2-3 | TRBV11-3 | TRBD2 | 14
CASSSVTDTQYF | TGTGCCAGCAGCTCGGTTACAGATACGCAGTATTTT | - | TRBJ2-3 | TRBV7-6 | - | 12
CASSLWQTTEAFF | TGTGCCAGCAGCTTATGGCAGACCACTGAAGCTTTCTTT | many | TRBJ1-1 | TRBV7-2 | - | 13
CASSFGSTDTQYF | TGTGCCAGCAGCTTCGGGAGCACAGATACGCAGTATTTT | - | TRBJ2-3 | TRBV7-8 | - | 13
CASSGRDRSSYEQYF | TGTGCCAGCAGCGGCCGTGACAGGAGCTCCTACGAGCAGTACTTC | - | TRBJ2-7 | TRBV7-9 | - | 15
CASSPPDSGANVLTF | TGTGCCAGCAGCCCGCCGGACTCTGGGGCCAACGTCCTGACTTTC | - | TRBJ2-6 | TRBV5-8 | - | 15
CASSAGLAEEDTQYF | TGTGCCAGCAGCGCAGGACTAGCGGAGGAAGATACGCAGTATTTT | - | TRBJ2-3 | TRBV9 | TRBD2 | 15
CASSERGGGELFF | TGCGCCAGCAGTGAGCGGGGCGGCGGGGAGCTGTTTTTT | - | TRBJ2-2 | TRBV10-1 | - | 13
CASSGKDRSSYEQYF | TGTGCCAGTAGTGGGAAGGACAGGAGCTCCTACGAGCAGTACTTC | - | TRBJ2-7 | TRBV19 | TRBD1 | 15
CASSPPPLVNTEAFF | TGTGCCAGCAGCCCCCCGCCTCTGGTGAACACTGAAGCTTTCTTT | - | TRBJ1-1 | TRBV5-8 | - | 15
CASSLTAGSGRETQYF | TGTGCCAGCAGCTTAACTGCCGGTAGCGGGCGAGAGACCCAGTACTTC | - | TRBJ2-5 | TRBV7-8 | TRBD2 | 16
CASHGTVGEKLFF | TGTGCCAGTCACGGGACAGTGGGTGAAAAACTGTTTTTT | - | TRBJ1-4 | TRBV19 | TRBD1 | 13
CASSLRSGSGEQFF | TGTGCCAGCAGTTTACGGTCGGGCAGTGGTGAGCAGTTCTTC | - | TRBJ2-1 | TRBV27 | - | 14
CATSRGTSASYEQYF | TGTGCCACCAGCAGAGGGACTAGCGCCTCCTACGAGCAGTACTTC | - | TRBJ2-7 | TRBV15 | TRBD2 | 15
CASSLHRVNTEAFF | TGTGCCAGCAGTTTACACAGGGTGAACACTGAAGCTTTCTTT | once | TRBJ1-1 | TRBV27 | - | 14
CASVNSQSGNTIYF | TGTGCCAGCGTAAATAGCCAGTCTGGAAACACCATATATTTT | once | TRBJ1-3 | TRBV6-5 | - | 14
CSGWDRLNTEAFF | TGCAGCGGATGGGACAGACTGAACACTGAAGCTTTCTTT | - | TRBJ1-1 | TRBV29-1 | TRBD1 | 13
CASSLVWTSRANEQFF | TGTGCCAGCAGCTTAGTTTGGACTAGCCGGGCGAATGAGCAGTTCTTC | - | TRBJ2-1 | TRBV7-8 | TRBD2 | 16
CASSSSGSSYEQYF | TGTGCCAGCAGCTCTAGCGGCAGCTCCTACGAGCAGTACTTC | once | TRBJ2-7 | TRBV28 | TRBD2 | 14
CASSIKLAGFNQPQHF | TGTGCCAGTAGTATAAAATTAGCAGGGTTCAATCAGCCCCAGCATTTT | - | TRBJ1-5 | TRBV19 | - | 16
CAWNVDLNTEAFF | TGTGCCTGGAATGTGGACTTGAACACTGAAGCTTTCTTT | few | TRBJ1-1 | TRBV30 | - | 13
CASSYRGGGTDTQYF | TGTGCCAGCAGTTACCGGGGGGGCGGGACAGATACGCAGTATTTT | - | TRBJ2-3 | TRBV6-5 | TRBD2 | 15
CASTEQGIGGYTF | TGTGCCAGCACCGAACAGGGAATAGGTGGCTACACCTTC | once | TRBJ1-2 | TRBV6-5 | - | 13
CASSQDATNHQPQHF | TGCGCCAGCAGCCAAGATGCGACAAATCATCAGCCCCAGCATTTT | - | TRBJ1-5 | TRBV11-2 | - | 15
CASSPPLDRSYNEQFF | TGTGCCAGCAGCCCCCCTCTGGACAGATCCTACAATGAGCAGTTCTTC | - | TRBJ2-1 | TRBV5-4 | - | 16